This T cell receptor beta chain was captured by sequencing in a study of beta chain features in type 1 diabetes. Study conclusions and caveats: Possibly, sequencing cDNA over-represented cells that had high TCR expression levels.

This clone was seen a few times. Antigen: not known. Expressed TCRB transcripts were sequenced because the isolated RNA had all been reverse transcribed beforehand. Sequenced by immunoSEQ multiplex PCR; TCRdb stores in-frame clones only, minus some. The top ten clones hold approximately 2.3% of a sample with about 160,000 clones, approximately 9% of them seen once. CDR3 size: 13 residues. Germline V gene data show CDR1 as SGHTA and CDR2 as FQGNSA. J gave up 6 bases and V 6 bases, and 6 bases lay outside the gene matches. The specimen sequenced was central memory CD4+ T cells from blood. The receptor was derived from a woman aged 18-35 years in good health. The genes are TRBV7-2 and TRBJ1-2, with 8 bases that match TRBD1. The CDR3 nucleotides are TGTGCCAGCAGGCTAGACAGGGGAAATGGCTACACCTTC. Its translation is CASRLDRGNGYTF.